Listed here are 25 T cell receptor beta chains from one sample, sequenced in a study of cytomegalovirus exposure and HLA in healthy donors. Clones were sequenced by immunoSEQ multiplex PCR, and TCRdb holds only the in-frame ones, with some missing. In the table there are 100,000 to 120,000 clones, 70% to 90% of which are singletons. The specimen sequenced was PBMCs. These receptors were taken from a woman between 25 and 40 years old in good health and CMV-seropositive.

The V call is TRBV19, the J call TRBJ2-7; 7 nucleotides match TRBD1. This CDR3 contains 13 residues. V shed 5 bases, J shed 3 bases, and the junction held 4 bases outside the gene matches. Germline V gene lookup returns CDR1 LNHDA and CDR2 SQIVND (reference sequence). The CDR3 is CASSSRDSYEQYF. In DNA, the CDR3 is TGTGCCAGTAGTTCGAGGGACAGCTACGAGCAGTACTTC.

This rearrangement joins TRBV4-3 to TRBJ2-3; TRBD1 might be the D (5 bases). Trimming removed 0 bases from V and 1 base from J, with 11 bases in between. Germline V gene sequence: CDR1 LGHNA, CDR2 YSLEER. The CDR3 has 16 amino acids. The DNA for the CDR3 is TGCGCCAGCAGCCAAGAGCCAGGGCGGCGCACAGATACGCAGTATTTT. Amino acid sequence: CASSQEPGRRTDTQYF.

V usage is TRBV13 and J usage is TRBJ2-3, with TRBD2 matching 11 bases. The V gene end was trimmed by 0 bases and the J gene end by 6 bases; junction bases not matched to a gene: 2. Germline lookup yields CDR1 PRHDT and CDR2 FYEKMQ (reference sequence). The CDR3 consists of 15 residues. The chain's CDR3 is CASSLGLAGGDTQYF. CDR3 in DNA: TGTGCCAGCAGCTTAGGGCTAGCGGGAGGTGATACGCAGTATTTT.

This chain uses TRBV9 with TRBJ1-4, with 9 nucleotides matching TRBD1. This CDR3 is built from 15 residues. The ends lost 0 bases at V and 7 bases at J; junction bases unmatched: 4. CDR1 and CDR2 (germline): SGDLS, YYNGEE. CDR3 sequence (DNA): TGTGCCAGCAGCGTAGGAGGGACAGGGTTTGAAAAACTGTTTTTT. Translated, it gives CASSVGGTGFEKLFF.

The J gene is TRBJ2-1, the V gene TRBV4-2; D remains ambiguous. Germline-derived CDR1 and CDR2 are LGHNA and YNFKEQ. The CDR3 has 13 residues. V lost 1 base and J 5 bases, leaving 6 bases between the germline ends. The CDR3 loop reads CASSQGADNEQFF. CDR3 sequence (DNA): TGTGCCAGCAGCCAAGGGGCCGACAATGAGCAGTTCTTC.

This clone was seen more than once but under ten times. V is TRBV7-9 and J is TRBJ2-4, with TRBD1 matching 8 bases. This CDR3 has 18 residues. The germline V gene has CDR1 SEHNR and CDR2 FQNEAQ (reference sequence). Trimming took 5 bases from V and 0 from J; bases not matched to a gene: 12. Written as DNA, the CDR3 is TGTGCCAGCAGCCTACCCGGGACAGGAAGACTAGCCAAAAACATTCAGTACTTC. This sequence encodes CASSLPGTGRLAKNIQYF.

The CDR3 region is CASGASGAYNEQFF. CDR3 DNA: TGTGCCTCCGGGGCTAGCGGGGCCTACAATGAGCAGTTCTTC. V and J are TRBV10-3 and TRBJ2-1; 9 nucleotides agree with TRBD2. With 11 bases clipped from V and 2 bases from J, the junction kept 7 bases outside the gene matches. The germline gives CDR1 ENHRY, CDR2 SYGVKD. This CDR3 region has 14 residues.

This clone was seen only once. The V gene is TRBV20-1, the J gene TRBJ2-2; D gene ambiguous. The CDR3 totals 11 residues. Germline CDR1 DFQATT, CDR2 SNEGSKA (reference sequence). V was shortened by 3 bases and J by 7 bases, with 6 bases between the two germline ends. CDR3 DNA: TGCAGTGCTAGTAAGCTCGGGGAGCTGTTTTTT. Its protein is CSASKLGELFF.

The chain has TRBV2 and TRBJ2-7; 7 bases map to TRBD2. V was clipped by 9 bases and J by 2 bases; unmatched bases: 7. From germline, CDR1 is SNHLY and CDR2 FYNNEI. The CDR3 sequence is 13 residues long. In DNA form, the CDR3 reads TGTGCCAGTGGGGAGGGATGGGCCTACGAGCAGTACTTC. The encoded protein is CASGEGWAYEQYF.

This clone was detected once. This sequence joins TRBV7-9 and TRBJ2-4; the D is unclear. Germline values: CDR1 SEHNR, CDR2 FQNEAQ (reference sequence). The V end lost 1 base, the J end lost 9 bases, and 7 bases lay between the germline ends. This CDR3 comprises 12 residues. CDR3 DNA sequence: TGTGCCAGCAGCTTAGGACGCGGCATTCAGTACTTC. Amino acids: CASSLGRGIQYF.

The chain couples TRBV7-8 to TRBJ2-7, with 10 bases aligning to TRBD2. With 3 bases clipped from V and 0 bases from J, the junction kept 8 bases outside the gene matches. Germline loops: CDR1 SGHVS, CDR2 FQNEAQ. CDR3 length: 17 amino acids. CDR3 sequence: CASSFLAGGGSSYEQYF. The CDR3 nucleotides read TGTGCCAGCAGCTTTTTAGCGGGGGGCGGTAGCTCCTACGAGCAGTACTTC. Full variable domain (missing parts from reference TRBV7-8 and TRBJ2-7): GAGVSQSPRYKVAKRGQDVALRCDPISGHVSLFWYQQALGQGPEFLTYFQNEAQLDKSGLPSDRFFAERPEGSVSTLKIQRTQQEDSAVYLCASSFLAGGGSSYEQYFGPGTRLTVT.

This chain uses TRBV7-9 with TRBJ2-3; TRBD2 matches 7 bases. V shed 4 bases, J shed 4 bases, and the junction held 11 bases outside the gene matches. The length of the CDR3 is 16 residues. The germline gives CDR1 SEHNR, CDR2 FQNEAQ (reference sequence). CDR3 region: CASSSLRGRAPDTQYF. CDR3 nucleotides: TGTGCCAGCAGCTCCTTACGGGGGAGGGCCCCAGATACGCAGTATTTT. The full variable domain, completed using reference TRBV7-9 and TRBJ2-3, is DTGVSQNPRHKITKRGQNVTFRCDPISEHNRLYWYRQTLGQGPEFLTYFQNEAQLEKSRLLSDRFSAERPKGSFSTLEIQRTEQGDSAMYLCASSSLRGRAPDTQYFGPGTRLTVL.

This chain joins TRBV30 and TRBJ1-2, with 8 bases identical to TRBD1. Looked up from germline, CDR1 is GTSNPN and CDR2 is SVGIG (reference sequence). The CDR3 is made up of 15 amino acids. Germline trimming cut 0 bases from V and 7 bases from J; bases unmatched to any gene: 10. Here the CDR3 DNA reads TGTGCCTGGAGTGTCCACCCTCCAGGGGGCATTGGCTACACCTTC. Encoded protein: CAWSVHPPGGIGYTF.

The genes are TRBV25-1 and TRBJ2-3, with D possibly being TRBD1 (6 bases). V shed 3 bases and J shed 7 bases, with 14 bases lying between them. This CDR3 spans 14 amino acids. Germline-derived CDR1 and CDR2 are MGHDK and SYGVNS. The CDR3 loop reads CASSESGRGYTQYF. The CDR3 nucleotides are TGTGCCAGCAGTGAGTCCGGCAGGGGATATACGCAGTATTTT. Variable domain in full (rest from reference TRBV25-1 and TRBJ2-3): EADIYQTPRYLVIGTGKKITLECSQTMGHDKMYWYQQDPGMELHLIHYSYGVNSTEKGDLSSESTVSRIRTEHFPLTLESARPSHTSQYLCASSESGRGYTQYFGPGTRLTVL.

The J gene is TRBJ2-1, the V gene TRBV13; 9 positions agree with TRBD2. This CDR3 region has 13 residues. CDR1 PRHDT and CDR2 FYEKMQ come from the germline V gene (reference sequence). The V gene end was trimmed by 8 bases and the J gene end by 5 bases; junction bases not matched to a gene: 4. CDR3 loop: CASRTSANNEQFF. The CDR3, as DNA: TGTGCCAGCCGGACTAGCGCCAACAATGAGCAGTTCTTC.

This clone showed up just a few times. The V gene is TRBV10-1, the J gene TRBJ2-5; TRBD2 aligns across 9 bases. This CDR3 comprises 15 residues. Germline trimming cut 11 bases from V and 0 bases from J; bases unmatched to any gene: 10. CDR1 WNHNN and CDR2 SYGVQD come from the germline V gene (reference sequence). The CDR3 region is CAGVWTSDYQETQYF. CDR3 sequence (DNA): TGCGCCGGGGTATGGACTAGCGATTACCAAGAGACCCAGTACTTC.

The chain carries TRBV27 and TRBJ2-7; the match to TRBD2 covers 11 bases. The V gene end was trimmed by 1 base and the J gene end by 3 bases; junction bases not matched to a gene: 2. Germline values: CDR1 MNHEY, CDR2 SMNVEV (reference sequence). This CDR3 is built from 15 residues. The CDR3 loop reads CASSLLGLADYEQYF. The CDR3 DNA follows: TGTGCCAGCAGTTTATTGGGACTAGCGGACTACGAGCAGTACTTC.

The CDR3 loop reads CASSDLSYYTEAFF. CDR3 bases: TGTGCCAGCAGTGATCTCAGTTATTACACTGAAGCTTTCTTT. V usage is TRBV6-1 and J usage is TRBJ1-1, with unresolved D. Germline V lookup: CDR1 MNHNS, CDR2 SASEGT. Trimming cost V 3 bases and J 3 bases, with 11 bases left between them. This CDR3 has 14 amino acids.

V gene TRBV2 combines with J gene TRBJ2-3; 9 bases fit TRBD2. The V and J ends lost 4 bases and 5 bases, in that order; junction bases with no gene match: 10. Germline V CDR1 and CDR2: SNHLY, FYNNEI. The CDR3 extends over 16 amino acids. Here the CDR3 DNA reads TGTGCCAGCAGTGTCGAGGCGGGAGGGCCCCGAGATACGCAGTATTTT. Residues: CASSVEAGGPRDTQYF.

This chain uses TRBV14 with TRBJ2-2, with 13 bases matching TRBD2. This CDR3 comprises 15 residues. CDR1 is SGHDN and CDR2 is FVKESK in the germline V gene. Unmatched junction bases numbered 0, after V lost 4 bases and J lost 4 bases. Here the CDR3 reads CASSRLAGGTGELFF. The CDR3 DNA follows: TGTGCCAGCAGCCGACTAGCGGGAGGCACCGGGGAGCTGTTTTTT.

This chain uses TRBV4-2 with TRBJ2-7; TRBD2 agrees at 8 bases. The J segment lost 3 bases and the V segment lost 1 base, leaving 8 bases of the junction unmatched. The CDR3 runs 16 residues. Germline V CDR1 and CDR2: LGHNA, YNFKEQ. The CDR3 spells CASSQAGGDTYYEQYF. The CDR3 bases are TGTGCCAGCAGCCAAGCCGGGGGGGACACCTACTACGAGCAGTACTTC.

The CDR3 here is CAWSVGGVSGYTF. CDR3 bases: TGTGCCTGGAGTGTAGGGGGCGTGAGTGGCTACACCTTC. V gene TRBV30 combines with J gene TRBJ1-2; 7 positions match TRBD1. The germline V gene encodes CDR1 GTSNPN and CDR2 SVGIG (reference sequence). The V segment lost 0 bases and the J segment 7 bases; nucleotides outside the gene matches: 5. The CDR3 runs to 13 residues.

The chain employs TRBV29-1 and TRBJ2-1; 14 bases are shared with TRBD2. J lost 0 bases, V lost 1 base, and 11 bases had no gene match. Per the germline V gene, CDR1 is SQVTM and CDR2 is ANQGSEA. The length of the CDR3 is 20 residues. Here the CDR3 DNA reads TGCAGCGTTGAAGGGGCGACTAGCGGGAGGGCACCCAGCTCCTACAATGAGCAGTTCTTC. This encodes CSVEGATSGRAPSSYNEQFF.

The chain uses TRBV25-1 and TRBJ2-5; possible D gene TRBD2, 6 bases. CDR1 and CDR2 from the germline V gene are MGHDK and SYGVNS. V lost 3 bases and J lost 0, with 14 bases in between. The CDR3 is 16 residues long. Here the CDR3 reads CASSDIAEQYQETQYF. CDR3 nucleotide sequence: TGTGCCAGCAGTGACATAGCGGAGCAGTACCAAGAGACCCAGTACTTC.

CDR3 nucleotide sequence: TGTGCCAGCAGTGGACTAGGAAGGGAGACCCAGTACTTC. Its translation: CASSGLGRETQYF. This chain joins TRBV6-4 and TRBJ2-5; perhaps TRBD2 as D (6 bases). CDR3 length: 13 residues. The germline CDR1 and CDR2 sequences are MRHNA and SNTAGT. Trimming removed 4 bases at V and 5 bases at J, with 11 bases between.